Below, 10 T cell receptor beta chains from the same sample are listed, as sequenced in a study of blood T cells in healthy people across ages. PCR was performed a second time for roughly 7 to 11 cycles using a sample-barcoded 5' primer and a J-beta primer mix. TCRdb used MiXCR to reprocess the 5' RACE reads, holding one entry per CDR3 protein. The sample holds hundreds of thousands of distinct CDR3 sequences, around two thirds seen once. Material: blood. Every receptor here comes from a young man in good health.

The chain combines TRBV5-1 with TRBJ2-3; 11 positions match TRBD2. Losses at the gene ends were 0 bases for V and 1 base for J; bases not matched to a gene: 4. CDR3 length: 17 amino acids. CDR1 SGHRS and CDR2 YFSETQ come from the germline V gene. The CDR3 DNA reads TGCGCCAGCAGCTTGGAGGAGACTAGCGGGGGCACAGATACGCAGTATTTT. It translates to CASSLEETSGGTDTQYF.

This clonotype has more than one count but fewer than ten. This chain uses TRBV7-2 with TRBJ2-7; D ambiguous. Per germline, CDR1 SGHTA and CDR2 FQGNSA. V was clipped by 5 bases and J by 0 bases, with 8 bases between them. This CDR3 is built from 13 residues. The CDR3 protein is CASSAPSSYEQYF. CDR3 nucleotide sequence: TGTGCCAGCAGCGCCCCGAGCTCCTACGAGCAGTACTTC.

The rearrangement joins TRBV20-1 to TRBJ2-7; no clear D gene. Trimming left V 4 bases short and J 0 bases short, with 10 bases between. This CDR3 contains 13 residues. Per germline, CDR1 DFQATT and CDR2 SNEGSKA (reference sequence). Written as DNA, the CDR3 is TGCAGTGCTACTTCGACCGACTCCTACGAGCAGTACTTC. Its protein is CSATSTDSYEQYF.

This clonotype was seen more than once but under ten times. This chain links TRBV7-8 with TRBJ2-6; TRBD1 matches 9 bases. Germline loops: CDR1 SGHVS, CDR2 FQNEAQ. The V segment lost 0 bases and the J segment 0 bases; nucleotides outside the gene matches: 6. This CDR3 contains 19 residues. CDR3 protein: CASSLASGTGNSGANVLTF. The CDR3, as DNA: TGTGCCAGCAGCTTAGCTTCCGGGACAGGGAACTCTGGGGCCAACGTCCTGACTTTC.

The chain joins TRBV12-3 or TRBV12-4 to TRBJ1-2; D is ambiguous. This CDR3 spans 11 amino acids. The V end was cut by 1 base, the J end by 8 bases, with 5 bases between. The CDR3: CASSLVVGYTF. CDR3 in DNA: TGTGCCAGCAGTTTAGTGGTGGGCTACACCTTC.

This clonotype turned up a few times. The V call is TRBV12-1, the J call TRBJ2-4. TRBV12-1 is noted as a pseudogene. CDR3 length: 13 amino acids. This CDR3 reads CASSFSPKNIQYF. Written as DNA, the CDR3 is TGTGCCAGCAGCTTTTCCCCCAAAAACATTCAGTACTTC.

The chain employs TRBV7-3 and TRBJ2-1; 15 nucleotides agree with TRBD2. The V and J ends lost 6 bases and 7 bases, in that order; junction bases with no gene match: 7. The CDR3 is 16 residues long. Per the germline V gene, CDR1 is SGHTA and CDR2 is FQGTGA. The CDR3 nucleotides are TGTGCCAGCAGTCCACACGGACTAGCGGGGGGGAATGAGCAGTTCTTC. Its translation: CASSPHGLAGGNEQFF.

In this sample, this clonotype turned up many times. The rearrangement joins TRBV29-1 to TRBJ1-1; D is possibly TRBD1 (5 bases). V was trimmed by 2 bases and J by 5 bases, leaving 15 bases between them. This CDR3 contains 14 residues. The germline V gene has CDR1 SQVTM and CDR2 ANQGSEA. DNA of the CDR3: TGCAGCGTTGAAAGGGAAGGGGTCGGAACTGAAGCTTTCTTT. Translating it yields CSVEREGVGTEAFF.

The J gene is TRBJ2-6, the V gene TRBV27; D is undetermined. CDR3 length: 14 residues. V was pared by 3 bases and J by 4 bases, with 7 bases between. Germline values: CDR1 MNHEY, CDR2 SMNVEV (reference sequence). Here the CDR3 reads CASSFGRGANVLTF. In DNA, the CDR3 is TGTGCCAGCAGTTTTGGACGGGGGGCCAACGTCCTGACTTTC.

The chain employs TRBV4-3 and TRBJ2-6; possible D gene TRBD2, 5 bases. CDR1 LGHNA and CDR2 YSLEER come from the germline V gene. Trimming removed 4 bases at V and 0 bases at J, with 16 bases between. CDR3 length: 18 residues. In DNA form, the CDR3 reads TGCGCCAGCAGCCCCATAGCGCCGACGAGCTCTGGGGCCAACGTCCTGACTTTC. Protein sequence: CASSPIAPTSSGANVLTF.